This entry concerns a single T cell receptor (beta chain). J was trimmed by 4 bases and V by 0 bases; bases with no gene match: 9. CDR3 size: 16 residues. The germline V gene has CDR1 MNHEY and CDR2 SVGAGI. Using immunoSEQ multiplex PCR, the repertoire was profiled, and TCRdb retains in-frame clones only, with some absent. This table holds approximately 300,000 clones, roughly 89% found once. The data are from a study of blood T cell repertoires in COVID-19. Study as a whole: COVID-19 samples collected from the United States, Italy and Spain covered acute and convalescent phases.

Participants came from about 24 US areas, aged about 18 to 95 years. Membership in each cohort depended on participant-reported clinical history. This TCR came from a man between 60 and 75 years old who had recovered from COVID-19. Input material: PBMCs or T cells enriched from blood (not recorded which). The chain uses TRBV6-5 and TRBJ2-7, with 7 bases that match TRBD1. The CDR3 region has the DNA TGTGCCAGCAGTTACTCCGGACAGGCTTTCGGGTACGAGCAGTACTTC. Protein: CASSYSGQAFGYEQYF.